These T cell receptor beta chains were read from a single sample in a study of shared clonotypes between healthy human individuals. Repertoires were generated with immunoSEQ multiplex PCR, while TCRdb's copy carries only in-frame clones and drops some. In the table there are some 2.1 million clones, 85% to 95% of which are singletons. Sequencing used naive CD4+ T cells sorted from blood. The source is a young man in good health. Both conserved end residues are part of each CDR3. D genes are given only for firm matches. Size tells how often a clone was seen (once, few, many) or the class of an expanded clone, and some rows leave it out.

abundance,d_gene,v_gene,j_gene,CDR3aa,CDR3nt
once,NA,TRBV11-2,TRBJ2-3,CASSKAGLGDTQYF,TGTGCCAGCAGCAAGGCAGGCCTGGGTGATACGCAGTATTTT
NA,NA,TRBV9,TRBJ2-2,CASKADTGELFF,TGTGCCAGCAAAGCGGACACCGGGGAGCTGTTTTTT
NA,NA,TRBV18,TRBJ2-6,CASSPQRANVLTF,TGTGCCAGCTCACCTCAACGGGCCAACGTCCTGACTTTC
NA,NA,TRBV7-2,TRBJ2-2,CASSHDMNTGELFF,TGTGCCAGCAGCCACGACATGAACACCGGGGAGCTGTTTTTT
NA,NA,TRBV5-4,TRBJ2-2,CASSLDGVNTGELFF,TGTGCCAGCAGCCTCGACGGGGTCAACACCGGGGAGCTGTTTTTT
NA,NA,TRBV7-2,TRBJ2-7,CASSETSSSVYEQYF,TGTGCCAGCAGCGAAACTAGCAGTTCCGTCTACGAGCAGTACTTC
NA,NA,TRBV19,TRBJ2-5,CASSIVGVQETQYF,TGTGCCAGTAGTATAGTGGGGGTTCAAGAGACCCAGTACTTC
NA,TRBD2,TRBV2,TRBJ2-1,CASNLAGAVGEQFF,TGTGCCAGCAACCTAGCGGGGGCGGTTGGTGAGCAGTTCTTC
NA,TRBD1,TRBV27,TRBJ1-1,CASRWTGLNTEAFF,TGTGCCAGCAGGTGGACAGGCCTGAACACTGAAGCTTTCTTT
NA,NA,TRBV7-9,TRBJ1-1,CASSPPGGRMNTEAFF,TGTGCCAGCAGCCCCCCCGGGGGGAGGATGAACACTGAAGCTTTCTTT
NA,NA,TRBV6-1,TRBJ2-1,CASSEAPTGSYNEQFF,TGTGCCAGCAGTGAAGCTCCCACGGGCTCCTACAATGAGCAGTTCTTC
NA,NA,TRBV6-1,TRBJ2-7,CASSEGAATYEQYF,TGTGCCAGCAGTGAAGGGGCAGCTACCTACGAGCAGTACTTC
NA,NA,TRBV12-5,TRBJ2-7,CASGPGQRQYEQYF,TGTGCTAGTGGTCCAGGACAGAGACAGTACGAGCAGTACTTC
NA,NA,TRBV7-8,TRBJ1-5,CASSPEGRLDRINQPQHF,TGTGCCAGCAGCCCCGAGGGGCGCCTTGACAGAATCAATCAGCCCCAGCATTTT
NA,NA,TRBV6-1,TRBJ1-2,CASSEASLTITNYGYTF,TGTGCCAGCAGTGAAGCGTCTCTGACAATCACTAACTATGGCTACACCTTC
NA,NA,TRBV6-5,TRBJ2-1,CATRDTPTNEQFF,TGTGCCACTCGGGACACCCCGACCAATGAGCAGTTCTTC
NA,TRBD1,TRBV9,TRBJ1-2,CASSARDSTDGYTF,TGTGCCAGCAGCGCGAGGGACAGTACCGATGGCTACACCTTC
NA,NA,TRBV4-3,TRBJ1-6,CASSQGYGGSPLHF,TGCGCCAGCAGCCAAGGATACGGGGGTTCACCCCTCCACTTT
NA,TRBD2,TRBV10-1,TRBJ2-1,CASPAGPGGNEQFF,TGCGCCAGTCCAGCGGGCCCGGGGGGGAATGAGCAGTTCTTC
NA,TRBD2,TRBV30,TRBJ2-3,CAWSKVAGVSDTQYF,TGTGCCTGGAGTAAGGTAGCGGGGGTGTCAGATACGCAGTATTTT
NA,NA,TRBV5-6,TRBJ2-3,CASSLVGSGHSTDTQYF,TGTGCCAGCAGCTTGGTCGGTAGCGGACATTCCACAGATACGCAGTATTTT
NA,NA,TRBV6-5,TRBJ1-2,CASSSSTVGGYTF,TGTGCCAGCAGTTCTAGCACGGTGGGTGGCTACACCTTC
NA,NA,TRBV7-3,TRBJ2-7,CASSLEKGYEQYF,TGTGCCAGCAGCTTAGAAAAGGGATACGAGCAGTACTTC
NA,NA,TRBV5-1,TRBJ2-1,CASSLEAALNEQFF,TGCGCCAGCAGCTTGGAGGCAGCTCTTAATGAGCAGTTCTTC
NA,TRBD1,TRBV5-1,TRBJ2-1,CASSSRTGQVNEQFF,TGCGCCAGCAGCTCGCGGACAGGCCAAGTCAATGAGCAGTTCTTC
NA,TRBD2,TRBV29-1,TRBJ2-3,CSGTSGSTDTQYF,TGCAGCGGGACTAGCGGCTCCACAGATACGCAGTATTTT
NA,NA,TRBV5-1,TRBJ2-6,CASSFQAPGANVLTF,TGCGCCAGCAGCTTTCAAGCGCCTGGGGCCAACGTCCTGACTTTC
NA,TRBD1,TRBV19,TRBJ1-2,CASPGQGNGYTF,TGTGCCAGTCCGGGACAGGGCAATGGCTACACCTTC
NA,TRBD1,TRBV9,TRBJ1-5,CASGATGGEPQHF,TGTGCCAGCGGCGCGACAGGGGGCGAACCCCAGCATTTT
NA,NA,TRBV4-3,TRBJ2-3,CASSQDPASADTQYF,TGCGCCAGCAGCCAAGATCCCGCTAGCGCAGATACGCAGTATTTT
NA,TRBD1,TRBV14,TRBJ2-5,CASTSQDRGIGTQYF,TGTGCCAGCACATCTCAGGACAGGGGTATTGGGACCCAGTACTTC
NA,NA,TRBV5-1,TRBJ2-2,CASSGGSGPGELFF,TGCGCCAGCAGCGGTGGAAGCGGTCCCGGGGAGCTGTTTTTT
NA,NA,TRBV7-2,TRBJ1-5,CASSSPSQGDQPQHF,TGTGCCAGCAGCTCGCCCTCACAGGGAGACCAGCCCCAGCATTTT
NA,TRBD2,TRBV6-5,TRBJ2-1,CASSGLAGTGNEQFF,TGTGCCAGCTCCGGACTAGCGGGAACAGGGAATGAGCAGTTCTTC
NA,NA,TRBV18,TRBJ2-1,CASSRLGVNEQFF,TGTGCCAGCTCACGGCTCGGAGTCAATGAGCAGTTCTTC
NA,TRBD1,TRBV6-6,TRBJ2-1,CASGQGVNEQFF,TGTGCCAGCGGACAGGGGGTGAATGAGCAGTTCTTC
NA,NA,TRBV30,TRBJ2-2,CAWRQSQGGELFF,TGTGCCTGGCGACAGTCGCAGGGTGGGGAGCTGTTTTTT
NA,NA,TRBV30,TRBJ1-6,CAWSSGRNSPLHF,TGTGCCTGGAGTTCGGGTAGAAATTCACCCCTCCACTTT
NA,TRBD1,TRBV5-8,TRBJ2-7,CASRSWGQGTYEQYF,TGTGCCAGCAGATCTTGGGGACAGGGGACCTACGAGCAGTACTTC
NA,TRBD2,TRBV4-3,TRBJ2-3,CASSSEAGGPGDTQYF,TGCGCCAGCAGTTCTGAAGCGGGAGGGCCCGGGGATACGCAGTATTTT
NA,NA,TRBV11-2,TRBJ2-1,CASSPRHEQFF,TGTGCCAGCAGCCCCCGGCATGAGCAGTTCTTC
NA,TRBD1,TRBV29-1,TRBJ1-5,CSVGDRAQPQHF,TGCAGCGTGGGGGACAGGGCCCAGCCCCAGCATTTT
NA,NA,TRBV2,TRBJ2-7,CASRYLTDEQYF,TGTGCCAGCAGGTATCTTACTGACGAGCAGTACTTC
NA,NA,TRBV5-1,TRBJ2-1,CASSPRQEHNEQFF,TGCGCCAGCAGCCCCCGACAGGAGCACAATGAGCAGTTCTTC
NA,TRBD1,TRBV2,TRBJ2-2,CASSRDSGNTGELFF,TGTGCCAGCAGCCGGGACAGCGGGAACACCGGGGAGCTGTTTTTT
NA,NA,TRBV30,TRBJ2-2,CAWSVLLVHPLTGELFF,TGTGCCTGGAGTGTCCTGTTAGTTCACCCGCTCACCGGGGAGCTGTTTTTT
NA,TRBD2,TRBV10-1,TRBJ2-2,CASSDPGLAGGKGVELFF,TGCGCCAGCAGTGACCCGGGACTAGCGGGAGGAAAGGGTGTGGAGCTGTTTTTT
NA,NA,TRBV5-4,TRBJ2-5,CASSYAQETQYF,TGTGCCAGCAGCTACGCACAAGAGACCCAGTACTTC